The text below deals with one TCR beta chain. The antigen remains unidentified. The data derive from a study of T cell responses to AZD1222 COVID-19 vaccine. The table came from immunoSEQ multiplex PCR; TCRdb's copy has only in-frame clones and leaves some out. The sample holds 150,000 to 200,000 clones; 94% are singletons and the top ten take roughly 5.5%. Timing groups of about 4 and about 12 weeks for second doses were pooled. Study-level results: No repertoire was sampled before or during the peak T cell response, only after it. The study found vaccine-associated CD4 TCRs spanning spike, dominant at 160-218 and 743-854. Clonal diversity was possibly underestimated, and the donors were mostly white British, with more females.

The receptor was isolated from an adult who received the AZD1222 COVID-19 vaccine. Sequencing used peripheral blood, obtained 28 days after the second AZD1222 dose.

The CDR3 coding sequence is TGCAGTGCTGGGACCGTCGGGTACTACACCTTC. Protein: CSAGTVGYYTF. This sequence joins TRBV20-1 and TRBJ1-2; maybe TRBD1 (5 bases). Germline V gene lookup returns CDR1 DFQATT and CDR2 SNEGSKA (reference sequence). Trimming cost V 5 bases and J 10 bases, with 14 bases left between them. This CDR3 contains 11 residues.